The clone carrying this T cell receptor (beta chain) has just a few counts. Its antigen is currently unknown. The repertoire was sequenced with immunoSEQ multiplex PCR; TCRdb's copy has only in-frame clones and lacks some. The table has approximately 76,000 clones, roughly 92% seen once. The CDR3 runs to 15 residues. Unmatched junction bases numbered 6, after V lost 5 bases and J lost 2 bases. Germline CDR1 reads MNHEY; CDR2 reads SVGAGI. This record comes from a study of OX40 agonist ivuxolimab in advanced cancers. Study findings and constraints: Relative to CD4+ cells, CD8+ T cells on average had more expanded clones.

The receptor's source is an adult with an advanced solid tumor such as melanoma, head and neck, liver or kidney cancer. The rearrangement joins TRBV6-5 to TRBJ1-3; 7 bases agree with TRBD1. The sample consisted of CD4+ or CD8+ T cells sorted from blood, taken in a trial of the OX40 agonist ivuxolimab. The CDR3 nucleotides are TGTGCCAGCAGTGGAGAGGGGGCAACTGGAAACACCATATATTTT. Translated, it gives CASSGEGATGNTIYF.